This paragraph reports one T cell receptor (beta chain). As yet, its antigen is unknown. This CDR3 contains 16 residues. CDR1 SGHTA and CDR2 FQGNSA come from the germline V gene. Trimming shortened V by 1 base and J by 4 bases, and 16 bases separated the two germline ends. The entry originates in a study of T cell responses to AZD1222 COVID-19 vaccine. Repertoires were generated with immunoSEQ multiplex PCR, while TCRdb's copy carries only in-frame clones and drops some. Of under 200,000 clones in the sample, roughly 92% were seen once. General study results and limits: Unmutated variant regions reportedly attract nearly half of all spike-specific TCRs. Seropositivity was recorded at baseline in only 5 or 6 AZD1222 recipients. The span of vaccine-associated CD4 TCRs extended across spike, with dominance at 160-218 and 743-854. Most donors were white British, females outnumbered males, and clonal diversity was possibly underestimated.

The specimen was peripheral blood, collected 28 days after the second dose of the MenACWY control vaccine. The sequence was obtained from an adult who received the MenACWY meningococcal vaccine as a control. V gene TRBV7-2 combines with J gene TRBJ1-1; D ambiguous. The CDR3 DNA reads TGTGCCAGCAGCTTAGTTAGCCGGCAGGCGGGCACTGAAGCTTTCTTT. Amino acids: CASSLVSRQAGTEAFF. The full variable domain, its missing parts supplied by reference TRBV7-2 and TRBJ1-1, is GAGVSQSPSNKVTEKGKDVELRCDPISGHTALYWYRQSLGQGLEFLIYFQGNSAPDKSGLPSDRFSAERTGGSVSTLTIQRTQQEDSAVYLCASSLVSRQAGTEAFFGQGTRLTVV.